What follows are 29 T cell receptor beta chains derived from one specimen sequenced in a study of cytomegalovirus exposure and HLA in healthy donors. PCR used 60 Vbeta primers and 13 Jbeta primers. The repertoire was sequenced with immunoSEQ multiplex PCR; TCRdb's copy has only in-frame clones and lacks some. The data show 150,000 to 200,000 clones, around 90% seen once. Specimen: PBMCs. These receptors all stem from a woman aged 18-29 years in good health and CMV-seronegative.

This rearrangement joins TRBV10-3 to TRBJ1-1, with 11 bases aligning to TRBD1. Germline CDR1 reads ENHRY; CDR2 reads SYGVKD. Trimming at V came to 0 bases and at J to 4 bases, leaving 4 bases not matched to a gene. The CDR3 contains 16 residues. CDR3 nucleotide sequence: TGTGCCATCAGTGAGTCGAGGGGACAGGGGGGCACTGAAGCTTTCTTT. This encodes CAISESRGQGGTEAFF.

This clone was detected only a few times. The CDR3 sequence is CASSLGRRGNTEAFF. The CDR3 DNA follows: TGTGCCAGCAGCTTGGGTCGTAGGGGCAACACTGAAGCTTTCTTT. The chain links TRBV5-4 to TRBJ1-1, with D possibly TRBD1 on 5 matching bases. Trimming took off 0 bases at V and 2 bases at J, with 11 bases between the two ends. This CDR3 comprises 15 residues. Germline V gene sequence: CDR1 SGHNT, CDR2 YYREEE (reference sequence).

The chain links TRBV6-5 to TRBJ1-5; tentative D call: TRBD1 (6 bases). CDR1 MNHEY and CDR2 SVGAGI come from the germline V gene. This CDR3 contains 13 residues. With 0 bases removed from V and 7 bases from J, the gap between germline ends came to 7 bases. CDR3 amino acids: CASSYSRGQPQHF. CDR3 nucleotides: TGTGCCAGCAGTTACTCGAGGGGGCAGCCCCAGCATTTT.

The gene calls are TRBV5-6 and TRBJ2-7, with a possible D match to TRBD2 (6 bases). In germline, CDR1 is SGHDT, CDR2 YYEEEE. The CDR3 contains 14 residues. The V and J ends lost 1 base and 2 bases respectively, with 10 bases between them. The CDR3 DNA sequence: TGTGCCAGCAGCTTGTCTTGGGAGGCCTACGAGCAGTACTTC. Translation: CASSLSWEAYEQYF.

This chain joins TRBV5-6 and TRBJ2-7, with 7 bases that match TRBD2. Germline values: CDR1 SGHDT, CDR2 YYEEEE. Trimming took 0 bases from V and 6 from J; bases not matched to a gene: 12. This CDR3 spans 16 amino acids. The CDR3 region has the DNA TGTGCCAGCAGCTTGGGTCTAGCGGAACCGTCCGCCGAGCAGTACTTC. As protein: CASSLGLAEPSAEQYF. Using reference TRBV5-6 and TRBJ2-7 for the parts outside the CDR3, the full variable domain is DAGVTQSPTHLIKTRGQQVTLRCSPKSGHDTVSWYQQALGQGPQFIFQYYEEEERQRGNFPDRFSGHQFPNYSSELNVNALLLGDSALYLCASSLGLAEPSAEQYFGPGTRLTVT.

The chain links TRBV30 to TRBJ2-7; D unclear. This CDR3 has 13 residues. The V end lost 1 base, the J end lost 7 bases, and 14 bases lay between the germline ends. Germline values: CDR1 GTSNPN, CDR2 SVGIG (reference sequence). The chain's CDR3 is CAWSALDKSEQYF. CDR3 sequence (DNA): TGTGCCTGGAGTGCTTTAGACAAGTCAGAGCAGTACTTC.

This clone was seen only a few times. The gene calls are TRBV6-6 and TRBJ1-6, with D maybe TRBD1 (6 bases). This CDR3 contains 15 residues. Germline V CDR1 and CDR2: MNHNY, SVGAGI (reference sequence). V lost 0 bases and J lost 7, with 10 bases in between. DNA of the CDR3: TGTGCCAGCAGTTACTCAGGGGGGGAAAATTCACCCCTCCACTTT. Protein product: CASSYSGGENSPLHF.

This rearrangement joins TRBV19 to TRBJ2-4; D gene unclear. CDR1 and CDR2 from the germline V gene are LNHDA and SQIVND (reference sequence). V lost 0 bases, J lost 6 bases, and 6 bases lay in between. This CDR3 is built from 13 residues. The CDR3 spells CASSIDRGNIQYF. CDR3 in DNA: TGTGCCAGTAGTATAGATCGAGGAAACATTCAGTACTTC.

The rearrangement uses TRBV7-8 and TRBJ2-4; D remains ambiguous. Germline CDR1 SGHVS, CDR2 FQNEAQ. The V end was cut by 1 base, the J end by 5 bases, with 12 bases between. The CDR3 contains 15 residues. Here the CDR3 reads CASSLGPTVQNIQYF. DNA of the CDR3: TGTGCCAGCAGCTTAGGGCCCACAGTTCAAAACATTCAGTACTTC.

The rearrangement uses TRBV5-8 and TRBJ1-5, with 11 positions matching TRBD1. The CDR3 contains 16 residues. The trim removed 0 bases at V and 4 bases at J, leaving 3 bases unmatched. The V gene's germline CDR1 is SGHTS and CDR2 YDEGEE. CDR3 amino acids: CASSLVGQGANQPQHF. The CDR3 nucleotides read TGTGCCAGCAGCTTGGTCGGACAGGGGGCAAATCAGCCCCAGCATTTT.

V is TRBV10-3 and J is TRBJ2-1; 7 positions match TRBD1. Germline V gene sequence: CDR1 ENHRY, CDR2 SYGVKD. V gave up 7 bases and J gave up 4 bases; unmatched junction bases: 7. This CDR3 is 14 amino acids long. The DNA for the CDR3 is TGTGCCATCACCCCGGGACAGTTATACAATGAGCAGTTCTTC. Its protein product is CAITPGQLYNEQFF.

V and J are TRBV7-8 and TRBJ1-1, with D tentatively TRBD1 (6 bases). V gave up 8 bases and J gave up 0 bases, with 16 bases separating them. This CDR3 is built from 15 residues. Looked up from germline, CDR1 is SGHVS and CDR2 is FQNEAQ. The CDR3 DNA reads TGTGCCAGCTCGAACAGGGTCGGGGTGAACACTGAAGCTTTCTTT. Protein: CASSNRVGVNTEAFF.

The genes are TRBV19 and TRBJ2-1, with D tentatively TRBD2 (6 bases). The V gene's germline CDR1 is LNHDA and CDR2 SQIVND (reference sequence). Between the trimmed V and J ends, which lost 3 bases and 6 bases, there was a span of 15 bases. This CDR3 is built from 15 residues. CDR3 bases: TGTGCCAGTAGTATCCCGGGACTTTGGGGCAATGAGCAGTTCTTC. It codes for CASSIPGLWGNEQFF. The full variable domain, completed using reference TRBV19 and TRBJ2-1, is DGGITQSPKYLFRKEGQNVTLSCEQNLNHDAMYWYRQDPGQGLRLIYYSQIVNDFQKGDIAEGYSVSREKKESFPLTVTSAQKNPTAFYLCASSIPGLWGNEQFFGPGTRLTVL.

The V and J genes are TRBV30 and TRBJ2-3; maybe TRBD2 (8 bases). Trimming shortened V by 3 bases and J by 8 bases, and 30 bases separated the two germline ends. The CDR3 length is 18 residues. Germline-derived CDR1 and CDR2 are GTSNPN and SVGIG (reference sequence). This chain's CDR3 is CAWRISRGTSLVRGTQYF. In nucleotides, the CDR3 is TGTGCCTGGAGGATAAGCAGGGGGACTAGTCTGGTAAGGGGTACGCAGTATTTT. Full variable domain (missing parts from reference TRBV30 and TRBJ2-3): SQTIHQWPATLVQPVGSPLSLECTVEGTSNPNLYWYRQAAGRGLQLLFYSVGIGQISSEVPQNLSASRPQDRQFILSSKKLLLSDSGFYLCAWRISRGTSLVRGTQYFGPGTRLTVL.

This clone appeared a single time. The V gene is TRBV4-1, the J gene TRBJ2-1; no clear D. V dropped 4 bases and J dropped 5 bases, with 6 bases sitting between them. This CDR3 contains 12 residues. Germline V lookup: CDR1 MGHRA, CDR2 YSYEKL. The DNA for the CDR3 is TGCGCCAGCAGCCTGACACACAATGAGCAGTTCTTC. It is translated as CASSLTHNEQFF.

J is TRBJ1-6 and V is TRBV2; D not certain. Trimming took 4 bases from V and 9 from J, leaving 16 bases between them. This CDR3 comprises 15 residues. The germline V gene has CDR1 SNHLY and CDR2 FYNNEI. The CDR3 DNA follows: TGTGCCAGCAGTGGAGGTGTCCAGAGACGTTCACCCCTCCACTTT. This sequence encodes CASSGGVQRRSPLHF.

The chain has TRBV14 and TRBJ1-1, with 8 positions matching TRBD1. The CDR3 contains 15 residues. J lost 1 base, V lost 5 bases, and 6 bases had no gene match. From germline, CDR1 is SGHDN and CDR2 FVKESK. CDR3: CASSTSTGANTEAFF. The CDR3 DNA reads TGTGCCAGCAGCACCTCGACAGGGGCGAACACTGAAGCTTTCTTT.

The chain has TRBV27 and TRBJ1-1; the D gene is possibly TRBD1 (6 bases). The CDR3 length is 14 residues. V was pared by 8 bases and J by 5 bases, with 18 bases between. CDR1 and CDR2 (germline): MNHEY, SMNVEV (reference sequence). The CDR3 sequence: CASHLGGPRTEAFF. In nucleotides, the CDR3 is TGTGCCAGCCACCTGGGGGGGCCGAGGACTGAAGCTTTCTTT.

The V and J genes are TRBV29-1 and TRBJ1-5; D unresolved. V was cut by 6 bases and J by 5 bases, with 14 bases left in between. The CDR3 runs to 13 residues. Germline V gene sequence: CDR1 SQVTM, CDR2 ANQGSEA. This CDR3 is CSVRSGLDQPQHF. CDR3 DNA sequence: TGCAGCGTCCGGAGCGGGCTTGATCAGCCCCAGCATTTT.

The chain couples TRBV14 to TRBJ2-7; 8 bases are shared with TRBD1. The CDR3 consists of 15 residues. Germline CDR1 is SGHDN and CDR2 is FVKESK. Trimming removed 3 bases from V and 5 bases from J; junction bases left unmatched: 9. CDR3 protein: CASSHQAGGYHEQYF. The CDR3 nucleotides are TGTGCCAGCAGCCACCAGGCAGGGGGCTACCACGAGCAGTACTTC.

V and J are TRBV6-1 and TRBJ1-6, with 8 bases lining up with TRBD1. The germline V gene encodes CDR1 MNHNS and CDR2 SASEGT. The ends lost 4 bases at V and 7 bases at J; junction bases unmatched: 6. The CDR3 has 15 residues. CDR3 DNA: TGTGCCAGCAGTGCCGACCGGGACAGGAATTCACCCCTCCACTTT. This translates into CASSADRDRNSPLHF.

This clone has just a few counts. The genes are TRBV6-4 and TRBJ1-1; weak D call: TRBD1 (5 bases). This CDR3 contains 13 residues. Germline V lookup: CDR1 MRHNA, CDR2 SNTAGT. The V end was cut by 1 base, the J end by 5 bases, with 8 bases between. Here the CDR3 DNA reads TGTGCCAGCAGTGACTTCGGGGGGACTGAAGCTTTCTTT. Its protein is CASSDFGGTEAFF.

The chain joins TRBV2 to TRBJ2-5, with TRBD2 as a possible D gene (7 bases). In germline, CDR1 is SNHLY, CDR2 FYNNEI. V lost 4 bases and J lost 5, with 17 bases in between. CDR3 length: 15 amino acids. CDR3 loop: CASSGESGGRETQYF. The CDR3, as DNA: TGTGCCAGCAGTGGAGAGTCGGGGGGCCGGGAGACCCAGTACTTC.

The V call is TRBV6-4, the J call TRBJ2-6; D is uncertain. In germline, CDR1 is MRHNA, CDR2 SNTAGT. CDR3 length: 16 residues. V lost 6 bases and J lost 0, with 12 bases in between. Here the CDR3 reads CASSPRGHSGANVLTF. CDR3 bases: TGTGCCAGCAGCCCCCGAGGCCACTCTGGGGCCAACGTCCTGACTTTC.

This chain uses TRBV7-2 with TRBJ2-7, with a weak D call TRBD1 (6 bases). With 5 bases removed from V and 5 bases from J, the gap between germline ends came to 13 bases. CDR1 SGHTA and CDR2 FQGNSA come from the germline V gene. CDR3 length equals 13 residues. This chain's CDR3 is CASSRGRGHEQYF. CDR3 sequence (DNA): TGTGCCAGCAGCCGGGGCAGGGGCCACGAGCAGTACTTC.

The chain employs TRBV19 and TRBJ2-7, with TRBD2 identical over 8 bases. The CDR3 is 13 residues long. The germline V gene has CDR1 LNHDA and CDR2 SQIVND (reference sequence). V was clipped by 4 bases and J by 6 bases; unmatched bases: 5. The CDR3 here is CASSTGLATEQYF. DNA for the CDR3: TGTGCCAGTAGTACAGGACTAGCAACCGAGCAGTACTTC.

V gene TRBV7-9 combines with J gene TRBJ1-4; no reliable D call. Germline assignment: CDR1 SEHNR and CDR2 FQNEAQ (reference sequence). This CDR3 is built from 15 residues. The ends were cut back, 1 base at V and 7 bases at J, with 13 bases in the middle. For the CDR3, the DNA is TGTGCCAGCAGCTTAGAGTCGGGAGTGGGTGAAAAACTGTTTTTT. Its translation: CASSLESGVGEKLFF.

This chain connects TRBV5-6 to TRBJ2-7; D gene unclear. The CDR3 covers 14 residues. Germline CDR1 is SGHDT and CDR2 is YYEEEE. V lost 0 bases, J lost 6 bases, and 13 bases lay in between. The CDR3: CASSLAELVFEQYF. For the CDR3, the DNA is TGTGCCAGCAGCTTGGCCGAGTTAGTCTTCGAGCAGTACTTC.

Only one count was recorded for this clone. The chain couples TRBV27 to TRBJ1-3, with D unclear. This CDR3 spans 16 amino acids. The germline V gene encodes CDR1 MNHEY and CDR2 SMNVEV (reference sequence). V was trimmed by 4 bases and J by 2 bases, leaving 15 bases between them. CDR3: CASSSSIRQTGNTIYF. CDR3 sequence (DNA): TGTGCCAGCAGTTCCTCAATAAGACAAACTGGAAACACCATATATTTT.